Listed below are T cell receptor beta chains from one sample, sequenced in a study of blood T cells in healthy people across ages. TCRdb passed the 5' RACE reads through MiXCR, listing each CDR3 protein once. Of 1.5 million or so distinct CDR3 sequences listed, 40% to 45% are singletons. Sequencing was performed on blood. These receptors originate from a woman between 18 and 29 years old in good health. Both conserved end residues are part of each CDR3. D genes are given only for firm matches. Clone sizes are given selectively: once, few, many, or a class where the clone is expanded.

clone_size	j_call	d_call	v_call	cdr3_aa	cdr3_nt
NA	TRBJ2-3	NA	TRBV12-3/TRBV12-4	CASSLGSTGGRTDTQYF	TGTGCCAGCAGTTTAGGATCTACGGGGGGCCGCACAGATACGCAGTATTTT
NA	TRBJ1-1	NA	TRBV27	CASSLAAAGNTEAFF	TGTGCCAGCAGTTTAGCCGCGGCCGGGAACACTGAAGCTTTCTTT
few	TRBJ2-5	NA	TRBV21-1	CASSYLSLGGGLGETQYF	TGTGCCAGCAGCTACCTCTCCCTCGGAGGGGGCTTGGGAGAGACCCAGTACTTC
NA	TRBJ1-4	TRBD1	TRBV20-1	CSASSGGIYEKLFF	TGCAGTGCTAGTTCAGGGGGGATATATGAAAAACTGTTTTTT
NA	TRBJ2-3	NA	TRBV4-1	CASSKVMTDTQYF	TGCGCCAGCAGCAAAGTCATGACAGATACGCAGTATTTT
NA	TRBJ1-4	NA	TRBV6-5	CASSYSTDSGEKLFF	TGTGCCAGCAGTTACTCGACGGACAGTGGAGAAAAACTGTTTTTT
NA	TRBJ1-1	NA	TRBV20-1	CSARVETGVTEAFF	TGCAGTGCTAGAGTCGAGACAGGAGTCACTGAAGCTTTCTTT
NA	TRBJ1-1	NA	TRBV2	CASMRESTEAFF	TGTGCCAGCATGAGGGAGAGCACTGAAGCTTTCTTT
NA	TRBJ2-2	NA	TRBV7-8	CASSLVAAGTGELFF	TGTGCCAGCAGCTTGGTCGCGGCGGGCACCGGGGAGCTGTTTTTT
once	TRBJ2-7	NA	TRBV4-3	CVSSSSPGAGEQYF	TGCGTCAGCAGCTCTTCCCCGGGGGCCGGGGAGCAGTACTTC
few	TRBJ2-1	NA	TRBV7-9	CASSESRQGRPYNEQFF	TGTGCCAGCAGCGAAAGCCGCCAGGGAAGGCCCTACAATGAGCAGTTCTTC
NA	TRBJ1-1	NA	TRBV4-1	CASSHVLQGKNTEAFF	TGCGCCAGCAGCCATGTTTTACAGGGAAAGAACACTGAAGCTTTCTTT
NA	TRBJ2-1	NA	TRBV18	CASSQRAGTTYNEQFF	TGTGCCAGCTCACAACGGGCCGGGACAACCTACAATGAGCAGTTCTTC
NA	TRBJ1-2	TRBD1	TRBV25-1	CASSDLRGQDYTF	TGTGCCAGCAGTGACCTCAGGGGGCAAGACTACACCTTC
few	TRBJ1-4	NA	TRBV20-1	CSAQESATNEKLFF	TGCAGTGCTCAAGAGTCAGCAACTAATGAAAAACTGTTTTTT
NA	TRBJ2-3	NA	TRBV7-9	CASSLAGDPTDTQYF	TGTGCCAGCAGCTTAGCGGGAGATCCCACAGATACGCAGTATTTT
many	TRBJ2-1	TRBD2	TRBV12-3/TRBV12-4	CASSTTSGGRNEQFF	TGTGCCAGCAGTACCACTAGCGGGGGGCGGAATGAGCAGTTCTTC
few	TRBJ2-7	TRBD2	TRBV10-3	CAITTSGVGEQYF	TGTGCCATTACGACTAGCGGAGTAGGCGAGCAGTACTTC
few	TRBJ2-3	TRBD1	TRBV10-1	CASSGATGVPGTDTQYF	TGCGCCAGCAGTGGGGCGACAGGGGTCCCCGGCACAGATACGCAGTATTTT
NA	TRBJ2-5	NA	TRBV20-1	CSARDDLRVQETQYF	TGCAGTGCTAGAGATGATTTGAGGGTTCAAGAGACCCAGTACTTC
few	TRBJ2-3	TRBD2	TRBV20-1	CSATSLFRGVSDTQYF	TGCAGTGCAACCTCTTTGTTCCGGGGGGTTTCGGATACGCAGTATTTT
NA	TRBJ2-7	NA	TRBV19	CASSISYNEQYF	TGTGCCAGTAGTATTAGCTACAATGAGCAGTACTTC
NA	TRBJ2-3	NA	TRBV11-2	CASSSPGTLTDTQYF	TGTGCCAGCAGCTCTCCCGGGACGCTGACAGATACGCAGTATTTT
NA	TRBJ1-2	TRBD1	TRBV20-1	CSARQGDYGHTF	TGCAGTGCTAGACAGGGGGACTATGGCCACACCTTC
few	TRBJ2-5	TRBD2	TRBV28	CASSLWRERQETQYF	TGTGCCAGCAGTTTGTGGCGGGAGCGACAAGAGACCCAGTACTTC
NA	TRBJ2-3	NA	TRBV12-3/TRBV12-4	CASSLEGGGSTQYF	TGTGCCAGCAGTTTAGAAGGCGGAGGAAGTACGCAGTATTTT
NA	TRBJ2-3	TRBD2	TRBV9	CASSVELAGVYTQYF	TGTGCCAGCAGCGTAGAACTAGCGGGGGTGTATACGCAGTATTTT
NA	TRBJ2-5	TRBD1	TRBV25-1	CASSDPRTGQETQYF	TGTGCCAGCAGTGATCCGCGGACAGGGCAAGAGACCCAGTACTTC
few	TRBJ2-7	NA	TRBV27	CASSSGGDFYEQYF	TGTGCCAGCAGTTCCGGAGGGGACTTCTACGAGCAGTACTTC
many	TRBJ2-2	TRBD2	TRBV28	CASSRTSENTGELFF	TGTGCCAGCAGTCGTACTAGCGAAAACACCGGGGAGCTGTTTTTT
few	TRBJ1-1	NA	TRBV5-1	CASSLGPLGAEAFF	TGCGCCAGCAGCTTGGGGCCGCTCGGGGCTGAAGCTTTCTTT
NA	TRBJ1-1	TRBD1	TRBV29-1	CSVGRQGNTEAFF	TGCAGCGTTGGTAGACAGGGGAACACTGAAGCTTTCTTT
NA	TRBJ2-5	NA	TRBV18	CASSPTAETQYF	TGTGCCAGCTCACCCACAGCGGAGACCCAGTACTTC
few	TRBJ2-1	NA	TRBV4-1	CASSQANYNEQFF	TGCGCCAGCAGCCAAGCAAACTACAATGAGCAGTTCTTC
NA	TRBJ2-1	TRBD2	TRBV7-8	CASSLETGRAYEQFF	TGTGCCAGCAGTTTGGAGACCGGGAGGGCCTACGAGCAGTTCTTC
NA	TRBJ1-1	NA	TRBV7-9	CASSLTVDTTEAFF	TGTGCCAGCAGCTTAACGGTGGATACGACTGAAGCTTTCTTT
NA	TRBJ1-2	NA	TRBV15	CATSNQPTAYGYTF	TGTGCCACCAGCAACCAACCGACAGCCTATGGCTACACCTTC
few	TRBJ1-2	NA	TRBV5-1	CASSSADGYGYTF	TGCGCCAGCAGCTCCGCGGACGGCTATGGCTACACCTTC
many	TRBJ2-3	NA	TRBV12-3/TRBV12-4	CASSWVDTQYF	TGTGCCAGCAGCTGGGTAGATACGCAGTATTTT
NA	TRBJ1-1	TRBD1	TRBV2	CASRRQGGRTEAFF	TGTGCCAGCAGACGACAGGGCGGAAGGACTGAAGCTTTCTTT
few	TRBJ2-7	NA	TRBV15	CATSRGTHSYEQYF	TGTGCCACCAGCAGGGGGACACACTCCTACGAGCAGTACTTC
few	TRBJ2-6	TRBD1	TRBV5-1	CASSRPGQAGANVLTF	TGCGCCAGCAGCCGCCCGGGACAGGCTGGGGCCAACGTCCTGACTTTC
few	TRBJ1-6	NA	TRBV28	CASSLWQGNPPLHF	TGTGCCAGCAGTTTATGGCAGGGGAATCCACCCCTCCACTTT
few	TRBJ2-5	NA	TRBV4-3	CASSQAHTGRQETQYF	TGCGCCAGCAGCCAAGCCCACACCGGGAGACAAGAGACCCAGTACTTC